The clone carrying this T cell receptor beta chain was detected ten times or more. Amplification targeted TCR beta CDR3 regions from RNA transcripts. The primer set for the first-round RT-PCR of the TCR CDR3 was HTBI. TCRdb reprocessed the multiplex PCR reads via MiXCR and lists one record per CDR3 protein. Here the sample spans a few hundred thousand distinct CDR3 sequences, 15% being singletons. This entry comes from a study of T cells in Graves' hyperthyroidism and ophthalmopathy. V lost 4 bases, J lost 2 bases, and 10 bases stayed unmatched. CDR3 length: 16 amino acids. The receptor was derived from a young woman with Graves' hyperthyroidism. Sequences were obtained from blood. The rearrangement uses TRBV12-3 or TRBV12-4 and TRBJ2-5, with 7 bases aligning to TRBD1. This chain's CDR3 is CASSSAPSQGQETQYF. The CDR3 DNA sequence: TGTGCCAGCAGTTCTGCCCCCTCACAGGGGCAAGAGACCCAGTACTTC.